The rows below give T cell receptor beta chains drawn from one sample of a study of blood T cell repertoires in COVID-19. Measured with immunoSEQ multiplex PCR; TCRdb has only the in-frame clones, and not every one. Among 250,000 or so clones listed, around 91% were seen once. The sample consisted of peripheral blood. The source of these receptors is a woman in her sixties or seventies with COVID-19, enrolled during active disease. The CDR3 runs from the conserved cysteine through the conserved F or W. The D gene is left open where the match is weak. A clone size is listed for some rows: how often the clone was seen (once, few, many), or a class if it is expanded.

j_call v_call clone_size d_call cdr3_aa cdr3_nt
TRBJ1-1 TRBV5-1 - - CASSTPEEVNTEAFF TGCGCCAGCAGCACCCCAGAGGAGGTCAACACTGAAGCTTTCTTT
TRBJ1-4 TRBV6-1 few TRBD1 CASSEALLTGVNEKLFF TGTGCCAGCAGTGAAGCGCTTCTGACAGGGGTTAATGAAAAACTGTTTTTT
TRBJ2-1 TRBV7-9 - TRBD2 CASSPGVAGINEQFF TGTGCCAGCAGCCCCGGGGTAGCGGGGATCAATGAGCAGTTCTTC
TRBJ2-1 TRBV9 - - CASSPRGIGSYNEQFF TGTGCCAGCAGCCCCAGGGGCATCGGCTCCTACAATGAGCAGTTCTTC
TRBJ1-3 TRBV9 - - CASSVAGREGNTIYF TGTGCCAGCAGCGTAGCTGGCAGGGAAGGAAACACCATATATTTT
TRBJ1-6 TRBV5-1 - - CASSLSGEGSPLHF TGCGCCAGCAGCTTGTCCGGGGAAGGATCACCCCTCCACTTT
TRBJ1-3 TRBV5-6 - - CASSLEGTEFSGNTIYF TGTGCCAGCAGCTTGGAGGGGACTGAATTCTCTGGAAACACCATATATTTT
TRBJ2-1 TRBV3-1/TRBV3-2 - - CASSQGQGSPSYYNEQFF TGTGCCAGCAGCCAGGGGCAGGGCTCACCTAGTTACTACAATGAGCAGTTCTTC
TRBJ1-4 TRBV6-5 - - CASSGQLTNEKLFF TGTGCCAGCTCCGGACAGCTAACTAATGAAAAACTGTTTTTT
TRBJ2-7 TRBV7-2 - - CASTRAQGAGQYF TGTGCCAGCACCCGCGCCCAAGGGGCTGGGCAGTACTTC
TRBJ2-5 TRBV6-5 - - CASSYLLETQYF TGTGCCAGCAGTTACCTCTTAGAGACCCAGTACTTC
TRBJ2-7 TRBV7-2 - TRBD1 CASSFDRGGEQYF TGTGCCAGCAGCTTCGACAGGGGGGGAGAGCAGTACTTC
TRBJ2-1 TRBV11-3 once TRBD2 CASSLIGAGVEQFF TGTGCCAGCAGCTTAATCGGAGCGGGGGTTGAGCAGTTCTTC